This entry is about one T cell receptor beta chain. Its antigen target is currently unknown. No much larger clone exists at a distance of one base, and base qualities are not known. Other DNA variants within this sample encode the same CDR3. The sample originates from a study of shared clonotypes between healthy human individuals (dated by TCRdb to 2018 to 2021). For the study in its entirety: The cohort comprised a couple of women and three men aged 18 to 49 years. To increase sequencing depth and limit assay-specific biases, different laboratories used diverse techniques to prepare libraries and sequence TCR repertoires. To estimate repertoire size and how much clonotypes are shared between individuals, the study performed deep sequencing of blood TCR repertoires from 4 to 6 healthy adults. Each donor's leukapheresis produced roughly between roughly 0.85 and 10 billion PBMCs. For each donor, CD4 naive and CD4 memory were each given three plates, CD8 naive was given two plates, and CD8 memory was given one plate. What the authors observed across the whole study: Because the study included only a small number of donors, the genetic and exposure-history diversity represented was limited. Clonotypes shared by all four sorted-subset donors showed higher generation probabilities than non-shared clonotypes. Naive subsets generally had larger estimated clonotype richness than memory subsets did. Sampling was limited to blood, and TCR repertoires in tissue likely differ from TCR repertoires in blood. Rarefaction of sorted-subset datasets indicated incomplete sequencing despite the large sequencing depth. Pairwise subsampling led to the expectation that sequencing depth would affect the degree of clonotype sharing among donors. Across a few donors, roughly 5% of naive CD4, approximately 3.6% of naive CD8, roughly 2.2% of memory CD4, and around 0.4% of memory CD8 clonotypes were shared.

V is cut back by 0 bases and J by 6 bases, with 3 bases in the junction unmatched. From the cysteine through the phenylalanine, the CDR3 covers 14 amino acids. Of all the DNA, just the CDR3 is kept, 42 bases in frame from base 1. For CDR1 and CDR2, the germline V gene lists SGHRS and YFSETQ. Using the deep immunoSEQ assay, TCR CDR3 regions were amplified from genomic DNA by multiplex PCR. Extracted genomic DNA from each cell subset was spread evenly across all wells of several immunoSEQ 96-well plates, with each plate serving as a replicate. For sorted subsets, 200 ng of genomic DNA, equivalent to 25,000 to 30,000 T cell genomes, went into each replicate PCR. Purified libraries were measured with a Qubit 3.0 fluorometer, size-checked on a Bioanalyzer 2100, and measured again with the KAPA Library Quantification kit. Each immunoSEQ 96-well plate was sequenced on its own single-read 150-cycle Illumina NextSeq 550 flow cell. From the authors' description of their analysis: Because only junctional sequences without quality scores were contained in the immunoSEQ output, filtering matching that applied to full-length reads could not be performed. Sequences were annotated with PyIR, a Python wrapper for IgBLAST v1.9, and V/J genes and CDR3 were assigned using IMGT germline references. Reads were removed for weak V/J assignments (E-value above 1e-6), missing CDR3, stop codons, out-of-frame junctions, or ambiguous translated residues. V3J clonotypes were defined as sequences sharing an identical inferred V gene, J gene, and CDR3 amino acid sequence. Percentage overlap between repertoires was computed as shared unique clonotypes divided by the size of the smaller repertoire. Richness of each repertoire was evaluated using RTK rarefaction, the Chao1 estimator, and Recon v2.1 estimates of unobserved clonotypes. Generation probabilities were computed with OLGA for all TCRbeta clonotypes obtained by the gDNA method from several donors. Held by TCRdb, this immuneACCESS table contains in-frame sequences only and omits some clones. Under half of the omission traces to an unresolved V gene where checked; the cause of the rest is unknown. From that table come the V and J calls and clone size; the DNA was used to work out D and trimming. The table for this sample lists 2 million to 3 million clones; approximately 93% of them were counted only once. Of the sample, 0.36% falls within the top ten clones.

Healthy HIV-negative adults with no recently reported acute infections or vaccinations were included as donors. All donors were Caucasian adults living in Nashville, Tennessee, USA. Magnetic negative selection was used to enrich CD4+ T cells, after which naive cells were positively selected on CD45RA and the negative fraction became the memory subset. After blood collection by leukapheresis, PBMCs were isolated using Ficoll-Histopaque density gradient centrifugation and then cryopreserved in the vapor phase of liquid nitrogen. Analytical flow cytometry was used to check the purity and quantity of every magnetically sorted T cell population. Each sorted fraction had its genomic DNA isolated and then quantified by UV absorbance on a Nanodrop 2000c.

The chain joins TRBV5-1 to TRBJ2-1, with 7 junctional bases fitting TRBD1. This sequence was found in a man between 18 and 35 years old in good health. Some clones in this sample may be carry-over from other donors' samples. The source material was naive CD4+ T cells from PBMCs. The cell subset or site label for this specimen denotes: CD45RA+ positively selected. This receptor carries the CDR3 CASSLGQGGNEQFF. The bases read TGCGCCAGCAGCTTGGGACAGGGCGGCAATGAGCAGTTCTTC.